This passage covers 31 T cell receptor beta chains from one sample sequenced in a study of Graves' ophthalmopathy and Graves' hyperthyroidism. As the template, RNA transcripts were used to amplify TCR beta CDR3 regions. An opening RT-PCR round employed HTBI primers and preceded a second-round multiplex PCR. TCRdb re-derived calls from the multiplex PCR reads in MiXCR, one entry per CDR3 protein. The data show 300,000 or so distinct CDR3 sequences, about a sixth seen once. The sequenced sample consisted of peripheral blood. The receptors stem from an adult man with Graves' ophthalmopathy.

This clonotype has at least ten counts. The chain combines TRBV4-1 with TRBJ2-5; 7 bases align to TRBD1. With 4 bases clipped from V and 0 bases from J, the junction kept 11 bases outside the gene matches. Germline lookup yields CDR1 MGHRA and CDR2 YSYEKL. The CDR3 contains 17 residues. This CDR3 is CASSRTGPGGYQETQYF. The DNA of the CDR3 is TGCGCCAGCAGCCGGACTGGGCCAGGGGGATACCAAGAGACCCAGTACTTC.

The table lists this clonotype with many counts. The chain uses TRBV7-2 and TRBJ1-2; perhaps TRBD1 as D (5 bases). Trimming removed 4 bases at V and 6 bases at J, with 18 bases between. The length of the CDR3 is 15 residues. Per the germline V gene, CDR1 is SGHTA and CDR2 is FQGNSA. The CDR3 DNA reads as TGTGCCAGCAGCTCCCCGGGGGGGGGTATGAATGGCTACACCTTC. Translation: CASSSPGGGMNGYTF.

This clonotype was counted at least ten times. This chain links TRBV6-1 with TRBJ1-2; no clear D gene. V lost 6 bases and J lost 8, with 16 bases in between. The CDR3 runs 13 residues. The germline gives CDR1 MNHNS, CDR2 SASEGT. CDR3 amino acids: CASSLVRAAGYTF. The CDR3 DNA reads as TGTGCCAGCAGCCTCGTTAGGGCCGCCGGCTACACCTTC.

V and J are TRBV6-1 and TRBJ2-7; the D call may be TRBD1 or TRBD2 (5 bases each). The V gene's germline CDR1 is MNHNS and CDR2 SASEGT. The V gene lost 7 bases and the J gene lost 2 bases, with 15 bases spanning the gap. CDR3 length equals 14 residues. CDR3 coding DNA: TGTGCCAGCAAACCGATCGGGACGACCTACGAGCAGTACTTC. This gives the protein CASKPIGTTYEQYF.

This clonotype has ten or more counts. The chain couples TRBV7-2 to TRBJ2-3; 8 nucleotides match TRBD2. The CDR3 totals 17 residues. Unmatched junction bases numbered 5, after V lost 0 bases and J lost 0 bases. Germline V lookup: CDR1 SGHTA, CDR2 FQGNSA. The CDR3 sequence: CASSLAFGGASTDTQYF. DNA of the CDR3: TGTGCCAGCAGCTTAGCCTTCGGGGGGGCTAGCACAGATACGCAGTATTTT. The complete variable domain, with remaining parts taken from reference TRBV7-2 and TRBJ2-3, reads GAGVSQSPSNKVTEKGKDVELRCDPISGHTALYWYRQSLGQGLEFLIYFQGNSAPDKSGLPSDRFSAERTGGSVSTLTIQRTQQEDSAVYLCASSLAFGGASTDTQYFGPGTRLTVL.

Details on this clonotype: One end of the junction varies from germline; a read error may be responsible. The V and J genes are TRBV4-1 and TRBJ2-5; 8 nucleotides agree with TRBD1. The germline V gene encodes CDR1 MGHRA and CDR2 YSYEKL. The length of the CDR3 is 16 residues. The CDR3 sequence is CASSRIAGQDQENQYF. The CDR3 DNA sequence: TGCGCCAGCAGCAGAATCGCGGGACAGGACCAAGAGAACCAGTACTTC.

This clonotype has ten or more counts. A much bigger clone sits one base away, suggesting this may be a read error. This chain links TRBV28 with TRBJ2-4; D may be TRBD1 (7 bases). Trimming pared 11 bases from V and 2 bases from J, leaving 19 bases between. Germline V gives CDR1 MDHEN, CDR2 SYDVKM. The CDR3 consists of 15 residues. This CDR3 reads CAVHRGGGSKNIQYF. The CDR3, as DNA: TGTGCCGTCCACAGGGGAGGAGGGTCCAAAAACATTCAGTACTTC.

This clonotype was seen at least ten times. J is TRBJ1-1 and V is TRBV27, with D unclear. Per the germline V gene, CDR1 is MNHEY and CDR2 is SMNVEV (reference sequence). Trimming left V 8 bases short and J 0 bases short, with 16 bases between. The CDR3 is 15 amino acids. The CDR3 DNA is TGTGCCAGCCGAGGACGAGGGTGGGTGAACACTGAAGCTTTCTTT. Translated: CASRGRGWVNTEAFF.

This clonotype has ten or more counts. J is TRBJ2-5 and V is TRBV7-3; a weak D match, TRBD1 (6 bases). Germline CDR1 reads SGHTA; CDR2 reads FQGTGA. CDR3 length: 13 amino acids. The V gene lost 5 bases and the J gene lost 3 bases, with 10 bases spanning the gap. CDR3 DNA sequence: TGTGCCAGCAGCCAAGGGACAAAAGAGACCCAGTACTTC. It encodes CASSQGTKETQYF.

This clonotype came up many times. This chain joins TRBV6-2 or TRBV6-3 and TRBJ1-5; D not resolved. This CDR3 comprises 15 residues. V lost 5 bases and J 2 bases, leaving 13 bases between the germline ends. Per the germline V gene, CDR1 is MNHEY and CDR2 is SVGEGT. The CDR3 DNA is TGTGCCAGCAGTCCGAGAGGGCAGGGCAATCAGCCCCAGCATTTT. Its translation is CASSPRGQGNQPQHF.

About this clonotype itself: A much more abundant neighbour one base away suggests this may be a read error. J is TRBJ2-7 and V is TRBV30; the D gene is possibly TRBD2 (6 bases). The CDR3 has 12 amino acids. Germline-derived CDR1 and CDR2 are GTSNPN and SVGIG (reference sequence). CDR3 sequence (DNA): TGTGTCTGTAGCGGTTGGGACTACGAGCAGTACTTC. Residues: CVCSGWDYEQYF.

This chain uses TRBV6-5 with TRBJ1-2; a possible D gene is TRBD1 (5 bases). The CDR3 is 13 amino acids. V shed 0 bases and J shed 8 bases, with 10 bases lying between them. Germline CDR1 reads MNHEY; CDR2 reads SVGAGI. This CDR3 is CASSYSGARGYTF. The CDR3 DNA reads as TGTGCCAGCAGTTACTCTGGGGCGCGGGGCTACACCTTC.

This chain links TRBV6-2 or TRBV6-3 with TRBJ1-2; D gene unclear. V was trimmed by 2 bases and J by 12 bases, leaving 16 bases between them. The CDR3 covers 13 residues. Germline CDR1 reads MNHEY; CDR2 reads SVGEGT. The CDR3 region has the DNA TGTGCCAGCAGTTACGAGGGCAGAACCCGTCACACCTTC. Protein: CASSYEGRTRHTF.

This clonotype was detected many times. The V call is TRBV19, the J call TRBJ2-7; D might be TRBD1 (6 bases). The CDR3 sequence is 13 residues long. Germline CDR1 reads LNHDA; CDR2 reads SQIVND (reference sequence). Trimming removed 3 bases at V and 1 base at J, with 7 bases between. As DNA, the CDR3 is TGTGCCAGTAGTATTCAGGGGTCCTACGAGCAGTACTTC. Its protein is CASSIQGSYEQYF.

This clonotype was detected ten times or more. The chain employs TRBV7-2 and TRBJ2-5; TRBD1 is a possible D gene (5 bases). Trimming shortened V by 4 bases and J by 5 bases, and 8 bases separated the two germline ends. Germline V gives CDR1 SGHTA, CDR2 FQGNSA. The CDR3 contains 12 residues. Written as DNA, the CDR3 is TGTGCCAGCAGCTCCTACAGGGAGACCCAGTACTTC. It translates to CASSSYRETQYF.

Details on this clonotype: The junction shows a germline mismatch at one end, possibly a read error. This CDR3 is CASSPLTSGGTAYEQYF. The DNA for the CDR3 is TGTGCCAGCAGTCCACTGACTAGCGGGGGGACAGCCTACGAGCAGTATTTC. V and J are TRBV27 and TRBJ2-7, with TRBD2 identical over 13 bases. The CDR3 length is 17 residues. Germline-derived CDR1 and CDR2 are MNHEY and SMNVEV (reference sequence).

Concerning this clonotype: A much larger clone differs from this one at a single base, so this may be a read error. In DNA, the CDR3 is TGCGCCAGCAAGGACGGAGCCTCTGGAAACACCATATCTTTT. Protein: CASKDGASGNTISF. The chain uses TRBV5-1 and TRBJ1-3; D uncertain. Germline V gene lookup returns CDR1 SGHRS and CDR2 YFSETQ. CDR3 length: 14 residues.

This clonotype was seen once. The genes are TRBV6-1 and TRBJ1-5; D perhaps matches TRBD1 (5 bases). This CDR3 comprises 14 residues. CDR1 is MNHNS, CDR2 SASEGT, per germline. Trimming took off 5 bases at V and 3 bases at J, with 11 bases between the two ends. The chain's CDR3 is CASSQPGTNQPQHF. The DNA for the CDR3 is TGTGCCAGCAGTCAACCCGGGACCAATCAGCCCCAGCATTTT.

The genes are TRBV7-9 and TRBJ1-6, with 7 bases aligning to TRBD1. This CDR3 has 13 amino acids. V lost 9 bases to trimming and J lost 4 bases; unmatched junction nucleotides: 3. Germline CDR1 and CDR2: SEHNR and FQNEAQ (reference sequence). CDR3 sequence reads: CASQTGYNSPLHF. In DNA, the CDR3 is TGTGCCAGTCAGACAGGGTATAATTCACCCCTCCACTTT.

This clonotype was seen many times. V and J are TRBV6-1 and TRBJ1-2; D is possibly TRBD1 (5 bases). The CDR3 covers 14 residues. Between the trimmed V and J ends, which lost 3 bases and 7 bases, there was a span of 15 bases. The V gene's germline CDR1 is MNHNS and CDR2 SASEGT. In nucleotides, the CDR3 is TGTGCCAGCAGTGATCGGGGGTCGGCGGCTGGCTACACCTTC. This codes for CASSDRGSAAGYTF.

This clonotype was seen more than once but under ten times. V usage is TRBV6-1 and J usage is TRBJ1-2; a weak D match, TRBD1 (6 bases). V was shortened by 6 bases and J by 6 bases, with 20 bases between the two germline ends. The germline V gene has CDR1 MNHNS and CDR2 SASEGT. The CDR3 has 15 amino acids. The CDR3 is CASRLLSGAQDGYTF. For the CDR3, the DNA is TGTGCCAGCAGACTCCTCTCAGGGGCGCAGGATGGCTACACCTTC.

This clonotype was observed many times. The chain employs TRBV20-1 and TRBJ1-2; D uncertain. Trimming took 3 bases from V and 4 from J, leaving 6 bases between them. In germline, CDR1 is DFQATT, CDR2 SNEGSKA (reference sequence). This CDR3 region has 11 residues. CDR3 loop: CSASSSYGYTF. CDR3 nucleotide sequence: TGCAGTGCTAGTTCCTCCTATGGCTACACCTTC.

There are many counts of this clonotype. The genes are TRBV20-1 and TRBJ1-2, with no clear D. The CDR3 has 13 amino acids. CDR1 is DFQATT and CDR2 is SNEGSKA in the germline V gene (reference sequence). V was cut by 1 base and J by 8 bases, with 14 bases left in between. The CDR3 DNA reads as TGCAGTGCTAGAGGGGTCCGATTCTGGGGCTACACCTTC. Its protein is CSARGVRFWGYTF.

This clonotype was seen repeatedly, ten times or more. The rearrangement links TRBV29-1 to TRBJ1-3, with D maybe TRBD1 (5 bases). The V and J ends lost 7 bases and 0 bases respectively, with 13 bases between them. The CDR3 extends over 14 amino acids. Per germline, CDR1 SQVTM and CDR2 ANQGSEA. CDR3 sequence: CSALQDPSGNTIYF. The CDR3 coding sequence is TGCAGCGCACTACAGGACCCCTCTGGAAACACCATATATTTT.

This clonotype showed up many times. V and J are TRBV4-1 and TRBJ2-7; 8 nucleotides match TRBD2. V trimming: 2 bases; J trimming: 2 bases; junction bases outside the gene matches: 5. The CDR3 consists of 15 residues. The germline V gene has CDR1 MGHRA and CDR2 YSYEKL. CDR3 protein: CASSQYSGRAYEQYF. The CDR3 DNA follows: TGCGCCAGCAGCCAATATTCCGGGAGGGCCTACGAGCAGTACTTC.

This clonotype was seen at least ten times. Here the CDR3 reads CASSLGGVYGYTF. The CDR3 coding sequence is TGTGCCAGCAGCTTAGGGGGTGTCTATGGCTACACCTTC. The chain couples TRBV7-2 to TRBJ1-2; D ambiguous. The CDR3 spans 13 residues. CDR1 is SGHTA and CDR2 is FQGNSA in the germline V gene. V was clipped by 1 base and J by 4 bases, with 7 bases between them.

This clonotype was recorded at least ten times. V is TRBV6-5 and J is TRBJ2-4, with D hard to call. Per the germline V gene, CDR1 is MNHEY and CDR2 is SVGAGI. V was cut by 2 bases and J by 6 bases, with 14 bases left in between. The CDR3 length is 15 residues. In DNA, the CDR3 is TGTGCCAGCAGTTACGGCGGTGGGGTAATAAACATTCAGTACTTC. It is translated as CASSYGGGVINIQYF.

In this sample, this clonotype turned up many times. This chain connects TRBV6-2 or TRBV6-3 to TRBJ1-1, with no clear D. The germline V and J ends were trimmed by 6 bases and 10 bases, with 27 bases remaining between them. This CDR3 comprises 16 residues. In germline, CDR1 is MNHEY, CDR2 SVGEGT. CDR3: CASSRYRTADVMGAFF. CDR3 in DNA: TGTGCCAGCAGCCGATACCGGACGGCCGACGTCATGGGAGCTTTCTTT.

This chain uses TRBV7-2 with TRBJ2-7, with unresolved D. Deletions cut 5 bases from V and 6 bases from J, with 11 bases between. Germline V gene lookup returns CDR1 SGHTA and CDR2 FQGNSA. The CDR3 covers 12 residues. Here the CDR3 reads CASSPLPPEQYF. CDR3 in DNA: TGTGCCAGCAGCCCTTTACCCCCCGAGCAGTACTTC.

This clonotype has a handful of counts. The chain joins TRBV6-1 to TRBJ2-7; no firm D call. This CDR3 spans 13 amino acids. Germline CDR1 reads MNHNS; CDR2 reads SASEGT. Trimming pared 3 bases from V and 7 bases from J, leaving 13 bases between. The CDR3 coding sequence is TGTGCCAGCAGTGAGTCCAGGACGAAAGAGCAGTACTTC. Residues: CASSESRTKEQYF.

This clonotype was found many times. This chain uses TRBV11-2 with TRBJ2-7, with TRBD2 identical over 7 bases. The CDR3 totals 12 residues. CDR1 and CDR2 from the germline V gene are SGHAT and FQNNGV. V was clipped by 2 bases and J by 6 bases; unmatched bases: 1. In DNA, the CDR3 is TGTGCCAGCAGCTTACGCGGGGGCGAGCAGTACTTC. It specifies CASSLRGGEQYF.